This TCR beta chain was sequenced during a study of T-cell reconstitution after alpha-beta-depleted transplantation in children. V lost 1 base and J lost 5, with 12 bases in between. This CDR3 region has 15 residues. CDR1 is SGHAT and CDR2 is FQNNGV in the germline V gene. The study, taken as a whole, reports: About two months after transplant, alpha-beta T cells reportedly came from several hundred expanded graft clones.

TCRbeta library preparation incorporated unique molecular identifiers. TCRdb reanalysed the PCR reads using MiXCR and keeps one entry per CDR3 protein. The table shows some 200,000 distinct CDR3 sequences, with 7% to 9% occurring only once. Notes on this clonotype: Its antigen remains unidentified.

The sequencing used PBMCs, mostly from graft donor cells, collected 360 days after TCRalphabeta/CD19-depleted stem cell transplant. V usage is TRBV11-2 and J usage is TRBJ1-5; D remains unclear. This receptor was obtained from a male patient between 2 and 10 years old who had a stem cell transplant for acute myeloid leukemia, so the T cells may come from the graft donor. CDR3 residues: CASSLVIGLDQPQHF. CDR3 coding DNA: TGTGCCAGCAGCTTAGTTATAGGACTGGATCAGCCCCAGCATTTT.